The next 31 T cell receptor beta chains were all read from a single sample in a study of T cell responses to AZD1222 COVID-19 vaccine. Measured with immunoSEQ multiplex PCR; TCRdb has only the in-frame clones, and not every one. The profile shows some 130,000 clones, approximately 92% of them singletons. Sample: peripheral blood, taken 28 days after the second AZD1222 dose. The receptors shown here come from an adult who received the AZD1222 COVID-19 vaccine.

The rearrangement uses TRBV4-1 and TRBJ2-1; TRBD2 aligns across 10 bases. The CDR3 covers 15 residues. V shed 4 bases and J 4 bases; nucleotides not matched to a gene: 4. Germline V CDR1 and CDR2: MGHRA, YSYEKL. The CDR3 is CASSLGLADYNEQFF. The CDR3 DNA reads TGCGCCAGCAGCCTCGGACTAGCGGATTACAATGAGCAGTTCTTC.

The chain employs TRBV6-1 and TRBJ2-7; no reliable D call. CDR1 is MNHNS, CDR2 SASEGT, per germline. Between the trimmed V and J ends, which lost 2 bases and 0 bases, there was a span of 8 bases. This CDR3 region has 14 residues. CDR3: CASSEIGSSYEQYF. The CDR3 DNA reads TGTGCCAGCAGTGAAATCGGCAGCTCCTACGAGCAGTACTTC.

This chain links TRBV19 with TRBJ2-3; unclear D gene. CDR1 and CDR2 (germline): LNHDA, SQIVND (reference sequence). CDR3 length equals 14 residues. V lost 1 base to trimming and J lost 5 bases, with 10 bases between them. The CDR3 DNA sequence: TGTGCCAGTAGTATAGGGCCAAGTCAAGATACGCAGTATTTT. Translating gives CASSIGPSQDTQYF. Together with reference TRBV19 and TRBJ2-3, the CDR3 gives the full variable domain: DGGITQSPKYLFRKEGQNVTLSCEQNLNHDAMYWYRQDPGQGLRLIYYSQIVNDFQKGDIAEGYSVSREKKESFPLTVTSAQKNPTAFYLCASSIGPSQDTQYFGPGTRLTVL.

This clone has only a few counts. V gene TRBV27 combines with J gene TRBJ2-5; TRBD1 agrees at 10 bases. There are 15 residues in the CDR3. Germline V gene sequence: CDR1 MNHEY, CDR2 SMNVEV (reference sequence). With V trimmed by 5 bases and J by 0 bases, 3 bases remained unmatched. Written as DNA, the CDR3 is TGTGCCAGCAGTGGGGGACAGGGGAACCAAGAGACCCAGTACTTC. Translating gives CASSGGQGNQETQYF.

The chain carries TRBV6-2 or TRBV6-3 and TRBJ1-1, with TRBD1 matching over 7 bases. Germline CDR1 reads MNHEY; CDR2 reads SVGEGT. The CDR3 is 13 amino acids. Trimming removed 4 bases from V and 5 bases from J; junction bases left unmatched: 4. DNA for the CDR3: TGTGCCAGCAGTTCATGGGACAGAACTGAAGCTTTCTTT. Protein product: CASSSWDRTEAFF.

The chain couples TRBV5-1 to TRBJ1-2; D unresolved. CDR1 and CDR2 (germline): SGHRS, YFSETQ. Trimming took 0 bases from V and 4 from J, leaving 13 bases between them. The CDR3 covers 15 residues. The CDR3 spells CASSLGDKFGYGYTF. The DNA of the CDR3 is TGCGCCAGCAGCTTGGGAGACAAGTTCGGCTATGGCTACACCTTC.

The chain carries TRBV6-5 and TRBJ1-6, with D maybe TRBD1 (5 bases). There are 14 residues in the CDR3. Trimming took off 11 bases at V and 6 bases at J, with 17 bases between the two ends. The germline V gene has CDR1 MNHEY and CDR2 SVGAGI. CDR3 DNA: TGTGCCTCCCAGGCGGGGCGGAGTAATTCACCCCTCCACTTT. Translating it yields CASQAGRSNSPLHF.

This clone was counted only a few times. The V call is TRBV19, the J call TRBJ1-2; D perhaps matches TRBD1 (5 bases). The CDR3 contains 17 residues. From germline, CDR1 is LNHDA and CDR2 SQIVND (reference sequence). Trimming pared 6 bases from V and 8 bases from J, leaving 28 bases between. CDR3: CASRGGPLDSPGGGYTF. The CDR3 DNA is TGTGCCAGTAGAGGAGGGCCCCTCGACAGCCCGGGAGGCGGCTACACCTTC. Using reference TRBV19 and TRBJ1-2 for the parts outside the CDR3, the full variable domain is DGGITQSPKYLFRKEGQNVTLSCEQNLNHDAMYWYRQDPGQGLRLIYYSQIVNDFQKGDIAEGYSVSREKKESFPLTVTSAQKNPTAFYLCASRGGPLDSPGGGYTFGSGTRLTVV.

This chain uses TRBV7-2 with TRBJ1-5, with D unresolved. This CDR3 has 13 amino acids. Trimming pared 11 bases from V and 0 bases from J, leaving 11 bases between. Germline CDR1 and CDR2: SGHTA and FQGNSA. CDR3 loop: CASTSYSNQPQHF. As DNA, the CDR3 is TGTGCCTCTACATCGTATAGCAATCAGCCCCAGCATTTT.

The J gene is TRBJ1-5, the V gene TRBV5-5; weak D call: TRBD1 (5 bases). This CDR3 has 15 residues. Trimming pared 1 base from V and 0 bases from J, leaving 8 bases between. CDR1 and CDR2 from the germline V gene are SGHKS and YYEKEE (reference sequence). The CDR3 reads CASSLWGYSNQPQHF. The DNA for the CDR3 is TGTGCCAGCAGCTTGTGGGGCTATAGCAATCAGCCCCAGCATTTT.

The rearrangement uses TRBV2 and TRBJ1-2; 7 nucleotides agree with TRBD1. Germline V gene data show CDR1 as SNHLY and CDR2 as FYNNEI. With 5 bases clipped from V and 8 bases from J, the junction kept 5 bases outside the gene matches. The CDR3 spans 12 residues. CDR3 sequence: CASSFDRDGYTF. DNA for the CDR3: TGTGCCAGCAGTTTCGACAGGGACGGCTACACCTTC. Full variable domain (remainder filled in from reference TRBV2 and TRBJ1-2): EPEVTQTPSHQVTQMGQEVILRCVPISNHLYFYWYRQILGQKVEFLVSFYNNEISEKSEIFDDQFSVERPDGSNFTLKIRSTKLEDSAMYFCASSFDRDGYTFGSGTRLTVV.

A single count supports this clone. V gene TRBV28 combines with J gene TRBJ1-2; D unclear. Germline V CDR1 and CDR2: MDHEN, SYDVKM. With 6 bases removed from V and 4 bases from J, the gap between germline ends came to 9 bases. This CDR3 has 12 amino acids. The CDR3 DNA is TGTGCCAGCAGACTGGAGGCCTATGGCTACACCTTC. Encoded protein: CASRLEAYGYTF.

The chain has TRBV2 and TRBJ2-2; D may be TRBD1 (5 bases). CDR3 size: 17 residues. V shed 2 bases and J shed 2 bases, with 15 bases lying between them. Germline V gives CDR1 SNHLY, CDR2 FYNNEI. The CDR3 protein is CASSETPRQINTGELFF. CDR3 DNA: TGTGCCAGCAGTGAAACCCCCCGACAGATAAACACCGGGGAGCTGTTTTTT.

J is TRBJ1-2 and V is TRBV5-4, with D possibly matching TRBD1 (5 bases). CDR1 SGHNT and CDR2 YYREEE come from the germline V gene (reference sequence). V lost 6 bases to trimming and J lost 9 bases, with 21 bases between them. CDR3 length: 14 residues. The chain's CDR3 is CASMAYRAPGSYTF. In DNA form, the CDR3 reads TGTGCCAGCATGGCCTATAGGGCTCCAGGGAGCTACACCTTC.

V gene TRBV6-5 combines with J gene TRBJ2-1, with TRBD1 matching over 9 bases. Germline V lookup: CDR1 MNHEY, CDR2 SVGAGI. This CDR3 is 14 amino acids long. V lost 5 bases, J lost 7 bases, and 6 bases stayed unmatched. CDR3 loop: CASSQGQGLNEQFF. In nucleotides, the CDR3 is TGTGCCAGCAGTCAGGGACAGGGTCTGAATGAGCAGTTCTTC.

This chain links TRBV12-3 or TRBV12-4 with TRBJ2-7; the D gene is possibly TRBD1 (6 bases). This CDR3 has 13 amino acids. Deletions cut 5 bases from V and 3 bases from J, with 11 bases between. For the CDR3, the DNA is TGTGCCAGCAGTCGCGGACAGAGCTACGAGCAGTACTTC. Translating gives CASSRGQSYEQYF.

The V call is TRBV7-9, the J call TRBJ1-4; tentatively, D is TRBD1 (5 bases). The CDR3 loop spans 14 amino acids. CDR1 SEHNR and CDR2 FQNEAQ come from the germline V gene (reference sequence). Between the trimmed V and J ends, which lost 1 base and 5 bases, there was a span of 8 bases. CDR3 sequence (DNA): TGTGCCAGCAGCTTAGTAGGGGTAAATGAAAAACTGTTTTTT. This sequence encodes CASSLVGVNEKLFF.

The chain combines TRBV6-2 or TRBV6-3 with TRBJ1-1; D not certain. The CDR3 is made up of 12 amino acids. Germline CDR1 reads MNHEY; CDR2 reads SVGEGT. The ends were cut back, 1 base at V and 5 bases at J, with 5 bases in the middle. The CDR3 is CASSYWRTEAFF. The DNA for the CDR3 is TGTGCCAGCAGTTACTGGAGGACTGAAGCTTTCTTT.

The chain uses TRBV19 and TRBJ1-1; D is uncertain. V was cut by 4 bases and J by 7 bases, with 7 bases left in between. Germline-derived CDR1 and CDR2 are LNHDA and SQIVND (reference sequence). This CDR3 contains 11 residues. The CDR3 region has the DNA TGTGCCAGTAGTACGACGCTTGAAGCTTTCTTT. It translates to CASSTTLEAFF.

The genes are TRBV10-3 and TRBJ2-5; D gene unclear. Germline V lookup: CDR1 ENHRY, CDR2 SYGVKD. The CDR3 totals 12 residues. Trimming took off 2 bases at V and 0 bases at J, with 1 base between the two ends. CDR3 amino acids: CAISENQETQYF. The DNA of the CDR3 is TGTGCCATCAGTGAGAACCAAGAGACCCAGTACTTC.

The rearrangement links TRBV19 to TRBJ1-2; possible D gene TRBD1, 6 bases. The CDR3 runs 15 residues. CDR1 is LNHDA and CDR2 is SQIVND in the germline V gene (reference sequence). V was pared by 7 bases and J by 3 bases, with 18 bases between. CDR3 sequence reads: CASTPKQGFYYGYTF. DNA of the CDR3: TGTGCCAGTACCCCAAAACAGGGCTTTTACTATGGCTACACCTTC.

The rearrangement joins TRBV5-1 to TRBJ2-2, with a tentative D call TRBD1 (6 bases). The length of the CDR3 is 15 residues. Trimming stripped 0 bases from V and 2 bases from J, with 8 bases between. Germline V gives CDR1 SGHRS, CDR2 YFSETQ. CDR3 in DNA: TGCGCCAGCAGCTTGGGGGGGCGAAACACCGGGGAGCTGTTTTTT. It is translated as CASSLGGRNTGELFF.

This chain joins TRBV9 and TRBJ1-2; no reliable D call. CDR1 is SGDLS and CDR2 is YYNGEE in the germline V gene. CDR3 length: 15 residues. With 0 bases removed from V and 6 bases from J, the gap between germline ends came to 15 bases. The CDR3 DNA reads as TGTGCCAGCAGCGTAGACGACACCGACCCTAATGGCTACACCTTC. It specifies CASSVDDTDPNGYTF. Supplemented by reference TRBV9 and TRBJ1-2, the full variable domain reads DSGVTQTPKHLITATGQRVTLRCSPRSGDLSVYWYQQSLDQGLQFLIQYYNGEERAKGNILERFSAQQFPDLHSELNLSSLELGDSALYFCASSVDDTDPNGYTFGSGTRLTVV.

This clone was recorded a few times. CDR3 sequence reads: CASGDFYEQYF. CDR3 coding DNA: TGTGCCAGCGGAGACTTCTACGAGCAGTACTTC. The chain carries TRBV14 and TRBJ2-7; D uncertain. Trimming took 8 bases from V and 3 from J, leaving 8 bases between them. The CDR3 has 11 residues. Germline V gene lookup returns CDR1 SGHDN and CDR2 FVKESK. Full variable domain (rest looked up from reference TRBV14 and TRBJ2-7): EAGVTQFPSHSVIEKGQTVTLRCDPISGHDNLYWYRRVMGKEIKFLLHFVKESKQDESGMPNNRFLAERTGGTYSTLKVQPAELEDSGVYFCASGDFYEQYFGPGTRLTVT.

This clone has just one count. The gene calls are TRBV4-1 and TRBJ2-3; no reliable D call. The CDR3 runs 15 residues. In germline, CDR1 is MGHRA, CDR2 YSYEKL. The germline V and J ends were trimmed by 3 bases and 5 bases, with 15 bases remaining between them. CDR3 sequence reads: CASSQLVFPRDTQYF. The DNA of the CDR3 is TGCGCCAGCAGCCAGCTAGTTTTTCCCCGAGATACGCAGTATTTT.

The CDR3 here is CASGDGGKGGSYGYTF. CDR3 DNA: TGTGCCAGCGGCGACGGGGGGAAGGGGGGTTCCTATGGCTACACCTTC. The V call is TRBV28, the J call TRBJ1-2; possible D gene TRBD1, 6 bases. CDR1 is MDHEN and CDR2 is SYDVKM in the germline V gene. The CDR3 consists of 16 residues. Trimming took off 8 bases at V and 4 bases at J, with 23 bases between the two ends.

V usage is TRBV11-1 and J usage is TRBJ1-3; no clear D gene. The V end was cut by 7 bases, the J end by 0 bases, with 13 bases between. Germline V gives CDR1 SGHAT, CDR2 FQDESV (reference sequence). The CDR3 spans 15 residues. In DNA, the CDR3 is TGTGCCAGCACCAATAGTGGAAACTCTGGAAACACCATATATTTT. This gives the protein CASTNSGNSGNTIYF.

This clone was picked up one time. V gene TRBV5-1 combines with J gene TRBJ1-6; TRBD1 matches 10 bases. Trimming cost V 5 bases and J 10 bases; bases outside gene matches: 6. Germline loops: CDR1 SGHRS, CDR2 YFSETQ. This CDR3 spans 14 amino acids. CDR3 region: CASSRQGAASPLHF. The CDR3 nucleotides are TGCGCCAGCAGTCGACAGGGGGCCGCCTCACCCCTCCACTTT.

The gene calls are TRBV6-5 and TRBJ1-3, with D perhaps matching TRBD1 (5 bases). CDR1 and CDR2 (germline): MNHEY, SVGAGI. The CDR3 length is 16 residues. V was clipped by 0 bases and J by 2 bases, with 11 bases between them. CDR3 residues: CASSYSIRGAGNTIYF. The DNA of the CDR3 is TGTGCCAGCAGTTACTCGATAAGGGGCGCTGGAAACACCATATATTTT.

The CDR3 reads CASSVGTSGGGNEQFF. CDR3 nucleotide sequence: TGTGCCAGCAGCGTCGGGACTAGCGGGGGGGGTAATGAGCAGTTCTTC. This chain links TRBV11-3 with TRBJ2-1; 16 nucleotides align to TRBD2. Germline CDR1 SGHNT, CDR2 YENEEA. The CDR3 loop spans 16 amino acids. J was trimmed by 7 bases and V by 5 bases; bases with no gene match: 5.

V gene TRBV4-1 combines with J gene TRBJ1-1, with TRBD1 matching 10 bases. CDR3 length: 16 amino acids. Germline CDR1 MGHRA, CDR2 YSYEKL. V dropped 1 base and J dropped 4; count of bases not matched to a gene: 6. The CDR3 region has the DNA TGCGCCAGCAGCCAAGCGACAGGGGGCGCTACCACTGAAGCTTTCTTT. Translation: CASSQATGGATTEAFF.